This T cell receptor beta chain was observed in a study of blood T cell repertoires in COVID-19. In the study overall: Acute and convalescent COVID-19 specimens originated in the United States, Italy and Spain. PBMCs, B-cell-depleted T cells, or T cells were the source of the cDNA or gDNA that made up the material.

Authors' data handling: Quantification of nucleated cells was approximated via reference gene primer amplification. Profiling relied on immunoSEQ multiplex PCR, and the TCRdb table lists in-frame clones only, not all of them. That table supplies the V and J calls and clone size; D and trimming were determined from the DNA. The sample comprises 90,000 to 140,000 clones, 80% to 85% of which are singletons, and roughly 15% rests with the top ten. The CDR3 runs 14 residues. Trimming at V came to 3 bases and at J to 3 bases, leaving 1 base not matched to a gene. The germline gives CDR1 SNHLY, CDR2 FYNNEI.

The genes are TRBV2 and TRBJ2-7; 11 bases agree with TRBD1. Sequencing was done on a sample of peripheral blood. The source of this sequence is a woman at least 80 years old with acute or convalescent COVID-19. CDR3 in DNA: TGTGCCAGCAGTGAGGACAGGGGGCTCTACGAGCAGTACTTC. Its protein product is CASSEDRGLYEQYF.